This T cell receptor beta chain was obtained from a study of blood T cell repertoires in COVID-19. Study context: COVID-19 samples, acute and convalescent, were from the United States, Italy and Spain. T cells, B-cell-depleted T cells, or PBMCs supplied cDNA or gDNA.

The germline gives CDR1 LGHDT, CDR2 YNNKEL (reference sequence). Germline trimming cut 1 base from V and 3 bases from J; bases unmatched to any gene: 7. The CDR3 covers 16 residues. In the original workflow: Amplified reference gene primers provided the basis for estimating nucleated cell counts. Clones were read by immunoSEQ multiplex PCR, and TCRdb kept only the in-frame ones, dropping some. V, J and clone size were drawn from that table, and D and trimming were deduced from the DNA. Here the sample spans 300,000 to 400,000 clones, approximately 87% being singletons. The source material was peripheral blood. This TCR was sampled from a woman in her forties or fifties with COVID-19, enrolled during active disease. This sequence joins TRBV3-1 (or the pseudogene TRBV3-2) and TRBJ2-7, with 9 bases identical to TRBD2. The CDR3 loop is CASSQVTSGSFYEQYF. CDR3 DNA: TGTGCCAGCAGCCAAGTGACTAGCGGAAGCTTCTACGAGCAGTACTTC.